Below, 2 T cell receptor beta chains from the same sample are listed, as sequenced in a study of blood T cell repertoires in COVID-19. Sequenced by immunoSEQ multiplex PCR; TCRdb stores in-frame clones only, minus some. The sample comprises under 150,000 clones, roughly 80% of which are singletons, and 2.5% to 3% rests with the top ten. The material sequenced was peripheral blood. These receptors all come from a woman in her thirties or forties with active or convalescent COVID-19.

This chain links TRBV5-8 with TRBJ1-1, with unresolved D. This CDR3 has 13 amino acids. Germline values: CDR1 SGHTS, CDR2 YDEGEE. Trimming cost V 4 bases and J 1 base, with 8 bases left between them. The CDR3, as DNA: TGTGCCAGCAGCCCTTACAGGAACACTGAAGCTTTCTTT. Residues: CASSPYRNTEAFF. Based on the CDR3 plus reference TRBV5-8 and TRBJ1-1, the full variable domain is EAGVTQSPTHLIKTRGQQATLRCSPISGHTSVYWYQQALGLGLQFLLWYDEGEERNRGNFPPRFSGRQFPNYSSELNVNALELEDSALYLCASSPYRNTEAFFGQGTRLTVV.

The chain links TRBV11-2 to TRBJ1-1, with D uncertain. The V gene's germline CDR1 is SGHAT and CDR2 FQNNGV. V lost 2 bases and J lost 5, with 15 bases in between. There are 15 residues in the CDR3. The CDR3 DNA follows: TGTGCCAGCAGCTTACGGCGGCCCGGGGAGACTGAAGCTTTCTTT. This sequence encodes CASSLRRPGETEAFF.